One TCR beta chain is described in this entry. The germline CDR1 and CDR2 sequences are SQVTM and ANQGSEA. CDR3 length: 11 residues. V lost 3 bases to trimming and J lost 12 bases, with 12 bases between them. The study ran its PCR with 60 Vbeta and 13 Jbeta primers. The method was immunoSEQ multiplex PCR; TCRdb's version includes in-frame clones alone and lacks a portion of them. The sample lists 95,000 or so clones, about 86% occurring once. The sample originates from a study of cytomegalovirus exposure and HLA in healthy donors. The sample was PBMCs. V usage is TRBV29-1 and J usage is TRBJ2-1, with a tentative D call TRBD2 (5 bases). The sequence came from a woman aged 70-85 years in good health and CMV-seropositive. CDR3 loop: CSVDRGVGQFF. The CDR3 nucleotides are TGCAGCGTTGATCGGGGAGTAGGGCAGTTCTTC.